This T cell receptor (beta chain) was found in a study of molecular identifiers for immune sequencing clone quantification. With listed TCR primers and previously described methods, bulk TCR libraries were prepared. TCRdb re-analysed the PCR reads in MiXCR, keeping a single row per CDR3 protein. The data hold under 600,000 distinct CDR3 sequences, with around 23% observed a single time. This clonotype showed up just once. This CDR3 is built from 15 residues. Germline V gives CDR1 SQVTM, CDR2 ANQGSEA. The V end was cut by 7 bases, the J end by 7 bases, with 23 bases between. The clonotype was recovered from a human donor in good health. Some libraries in this study had Jurkat cell RNA spiked in. V usage is TRBV29-1 and J usage is TRBJ2-1; D is possibly TRBD1 (7 bases). What was sequenced was naive CD8+ T cells from blood, with Jurkat cell RNA spiked in. Subset meaning: FACS-sorted CD8+CD4-CCR7+CD45RA+ naive T cells. The CDR3 spells CSARGRQGGLNEQFF. CDR3 nucleotides: TGCAGCGCGCGAGGCAGACAGGGTGGACTAAATGAGCAGTTCTTC.